This TCR beta chain was identified in a study of cytomegalovirus exposure and HLA in healthy donors. Study-wide results and limits: The investigators catalogued some 150 TCR beta chains as cytomegalovirus-associated.

Both 60 Vbeta primers and 13 Jbeta primers went into the PCR. Sequenced by immunoSEQ multiplex PCR; TCRdb stores in-frame clones only, minus some. The sample has approximately 240,000 clones, approximately 90% seen once. Germline V lookup: CDR1 LNHDA, CDR2 SQIVND (reference sequence). The CDR3 runs 12 residues. V lost 9 bases, J lost 0 bases, and 8 bases lay in between. Turning to this clone: Its antigen is not identified.

Sequenced material: PBMCs. The clonotype was recovered from a young woman in good health and CMV-seronegative. The chain couples TRBV19 to TRBJ1-2; D is possibly TRBD1 (5 bases). The CDR3 loop reads CARTVSNYGYTF. CDR3 coding DNA: TGTGCCAGGACAGTGTCTAACTATGGCTACACCTTC.